This TCR beta chain emerged from a study of blood T cell repertoires in COVID-19. Across the whole study: Sources were T cells, B-cell-depleted T cells, or PBMCs; the material itself was cDNA or gDNA.

This CDR3 comprises 11 residues. Germline CDR1 is SGHDT and CDR2 is YYEEEE. V lost 2 bases, J lost 5 bases, and 5 bases lay in between. Method: immunoSEQ multiplex PCR; TCRdb's copy keeps in-frame clones and lacks some. The repertoire holds 130,000 or so clones, with roughly 90% as singletons. Sequenced input: peripheral blood. The source of this sequence is a man between 50 and 59 years old with acute or convalescent COVID-19. The V gene is TRBV5-6, the J gene TRBJ2-7; no reliable D call. The CDR3 DNA reads as TGTGCCAGCAGCTTTGGCAACGAGCAGTACTTC. It yields the protein CASSFGNEQYF. The variable domain in full, completed from reference TRBV5-6 and TRBJ2-7, reads DAGVTQSPTHLIKTRGQQVTLRCSPKSGHDTVSWYQQALGQGPQFIFQYYEEEERQRGNFPDRFSGHQFPNYSSELNVNALLLGDSALYLCASSFGNEQYFGPGTRLTVT.